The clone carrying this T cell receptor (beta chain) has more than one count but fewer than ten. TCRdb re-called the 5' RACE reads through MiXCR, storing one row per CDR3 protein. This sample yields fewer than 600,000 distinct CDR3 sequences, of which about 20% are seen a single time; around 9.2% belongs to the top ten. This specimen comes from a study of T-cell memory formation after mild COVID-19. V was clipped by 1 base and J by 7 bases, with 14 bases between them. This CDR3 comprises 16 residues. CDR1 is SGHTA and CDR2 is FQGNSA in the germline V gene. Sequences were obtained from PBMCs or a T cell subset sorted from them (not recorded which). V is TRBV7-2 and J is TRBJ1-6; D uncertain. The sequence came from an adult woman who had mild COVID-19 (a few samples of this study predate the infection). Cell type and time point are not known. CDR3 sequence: CASSLVGMRQNSPLHF. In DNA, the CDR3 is TGTGCCAGCAGCTTAGTGGGCATGAGGCAGAATTCACCCCTCCACTTT. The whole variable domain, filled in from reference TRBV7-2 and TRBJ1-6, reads GAGVSQSPSNKVTEKGKDVELRCDPISGHTALYWYRQSLGQGLEFLIYFQGNSAPDKSGLPSDRFSAERTGGSVSTLTIQRTQQEDSAVYLCASSLVGMRQNSPLHFGNGTRLTVT.